This TCR beta chain was captured in a study of Graves' ophthalmopathy and Graves' hyperthyroidism. This clonotype was observed a handful of times. Its matching antigen is unknown. Aged 18 to 65, hyperthyroidism patients had new diagnoses of under 2 months' duration. Uncontrolled infections, pregnancy, lactation or other autoimmune diseases led to patient exclusion. Overall study results and limits: Detected in blood as well were most expanded thyroid clonotypes with frequency above 0.001.

The TCR beta CDR3 regions underwent amplification from RNA transcripts. A first-round RT-PCR used HTBI primers, followed by a second-round multiplex PCR. TCRdb passed the multiplex PCR reads through MiXCR, listing each CDR3 protein once. The sample consists of approximately 540,000 distinct CDR3 sequences, less than 40% of them appearing once. CDR3 length: 16 amino acids. V was clipped by 4 bases and J by 2 bases, with 18 bases between them. Looked up from germline, CDR1 is SGHKS and CDR2 is YYEKEE (reference sequence). The sequence was obtained from an adult man with Graves' hyperthyroidism. The chain employs TRBV5-5 and TRBJ2-5; tentative D call: TRBD1 (5 bases). What was sequenced was peripheral blood or thyroid tissue (not recorded which). This CDR3 reads CASSALAQGLQETQYF. The CDR3 region has the DNA TGTGCCAGCAGCGCCCTGGCTCAGGGATTGCAAGAGACCCAGTACTTC.